This TCR beta chain was recovered during a study of shared clonotypes between healthy human individuals (dated by TCRdb to about 2020). At the level of the whole study: A few men and two women, aged 18 to 49 years, made up the cohort. The study deeply sequenced blood TCR repertoires of about 5 healthy adults to estimate repertoire size and the extent of clonotype sharing between individuals. To increase sequencing depth and limit assay-specific biases, TCR repertoire library preparation and sequencing were carried out by different laboratories using diverse techniques. Between about 0.85 and 10 billion PBMCs per donor were obtained by leukapheresis.

As for this clone: Its antigen has not been determined. No per-base quality is available; no much larger clone lies one base away.

Healthy HIV-negative adults with no recently reported acute infections or vaccinations were included as donors. All donors were Caucasian adults living in Nashville, Tennessee, USA. In the unsorted samples, 87 million or so PBMCs were counted, and genomic DNA was extracted using the QIAamp DNA Blood Mini kit. Blood was collected by leukapheresis, and PBMCs were isolated by Ficoll-Histopaque density gradient centrifugation and then cryopreserved in liquid nitrogen vapor phase. Beyond this particular receptor, the publication reports: Pairwise subsampling indicated that sequencing depth was expected to affect the degree of clonotype sharing among donors. Sampling was restricted to blood, and TCR repertoires in tissue are likely to differ from TCR repertoires in blood. Because the study included only a small number of donors, the genetic and exposure-history diversity represented was limited.

The CDR3 numbers 15 residues from cysteine through phenylalanine. Here the CDR3 DNA is all that survives: 45 bases in frame from base 1. The germline V gene (reference sequence) supplies CDR1 MNHEY and CDR2 SMNVEV. V trim: 5 bases; J trim: 4 bases; unmatched bases: 5. Using the deep immunoSEQ assay, TCR CDR3 regions were amplified from genomic DNA by multiplex PCR. Genomic DNA extracted from each cell subset was distributed evenly over all wells of several immunoSEQ 96-well plates, and each plate served as one replicate. Each replicate PCR for unsorted PBMC received roughly 300 ng genomic DNA, equal to about 30,000 T cell genomes. Ten immunoSEQ deep assay plates were used to sequence the unsorted PBMC genomic DNA. Purified libraries were measured with a Qubit 3.0 fluorometer, size-checked on a Bioanalyzer 2100, and measured again with the KAPA Library Quantification kit. Every immunoSEQ 96-well plate was sequenced on a separate single-read 150-cycle Illumina NextSeq 550 flow cell. In the paper's pipeline: The immunoSEQ output contained only junctional sequences without quality scores, so filtering could not match that applied to full-length reads. To assign V/J genes and CDR3, sequences were annotated against IMGT germline references using PyIR, a Python wrapper for IgBLAST v1.9. Reads were removed for weak V/J assignments (E-value above 1e-6), missing CDR3, stop codons, out-of-frame junctions, or ambiguous translated residues. V3J clonotypes were defined as sequences sharing an identical inferred V gene, J gene, and CDR3 amino acid sequence. Percentage overlap between repertoires was computed as shared unique clonotypes divided by the size of the smaller repertoire. RTK rarefaction, the Chao1 estimator, and Recon v2.1 estimates of unobserved clonotypes were used to assess repertoire richness. What TCRdb holds here is the immuneACCESS table cut down to in-frame rearrangements. Part of the clones is not present; checked against another copy, under half of the missing clones reflect an unresolved V gene, and the others are unexplained. V, J and clone size are those of that table, while D and trimming were read from the DNA. Across this sample there are about 500,000 clones, with approximately 77% seen only once. Around 12% of the sample is taken by the ten largest.

Sequences were obtained from PBMCs. The origin of this receptor is a woman between 40 and 50 years old in good health. Some clones in this sample may be carry-over from other donors' samples. The chain joins TRBV27 to TRBJ2-1; the central 10 bases match TRBD2. The CDR3 is CASSPRTSGYNEQFF. The nucleotide sequence reads TGTGCCAGCAGTCCCCGGACTAGCGGTTACAATGAGCAGTTCTTC.